A single sample gave rise to the 10 T cell receptor beta chains below, sequenced in a study of blood T cell repertoires in COVID-19. Sequencing was performed with immunoSEQ multiplex PCR; in TCRdb, only in-frame clones are kept and a portion is missing. The sample shows some 210,000 clones, about 91% of them seen only once. Sequences were obtained from PBMCs or T cells enriched from blood (not recorded which). The source of these receptors is a man younger than 35 with acute COVID-19.

The chain joins TRBV7-6 to TRBJ2-1; TRBD2 agrees at 12 bases. The V gene end was trimmed by 2 bases and the J gene end by 8 bases; junction bases not matched to a gene: 7. The CDR3 totals 16 residues. The germline gives CDR1 SGHVS, CDR2 FNYEAQ. CDR3 sequence (DNA): TGTGCCAGCAGCTTACTGTCGACTAGCGGGAGCCATGAGCAGTTCTTC. This translates into CASSLLSTSGSHEQFF.

The rearrangement uses TRBV9 and TRBJ2-7, with TRBD1 as a possible D gene (5 bases). The CDR3 loop spans 16 amino acids. Deletions cut 0 bases from V and 1 base from J, with 14 bases between. Germline V gene sequence: CDR1 SGDLS, CDR2 YYNGEE. CDR3 DNA sequence: TGTGCCAGCAGCGTAGGTGGGCCTACAGGTTCCTACGAGCAGTACTTC. This gives the protein CASSVGGPTGSYEQYF.

The chain uses TRBV10-3 and TRBJ1-5; possibly TRBD1 for D (5 bases). The V end was cut by 8 bases, the J end by 4 bases, with 18 bases between. The germline V gene encodes CDR1 ENHRY and CDR2 SYGVKD. The CDR3 length is 15 residues. DNA of the CDR3: TGTGCCATCGGTCCCGTTGGTGGGGCAAATCAGCCCCAGCATTTT. Its protein is CAIGPVGGANQPQHF.

The rearrangement links TRBV7-2 to TRBJ2-5, with D maybe TRBD1 (6 bases). The CDR3 has 16 residues. Trimming took 2 bases from V and 0 from J, leaving 13 bases between them. The germline V gene has CDR1 SGHTA and CDR2 FQGNSA. CDR3 nucleotide sequence: TGTGCCAGCAGCTTATTGGCAGGGGCAAACCAAGAGACCCAGTACTTC. It codes for CASSLLAGANQETQYF. The whole variable domain, filled in from reference TRBV7-2 and TRBJ2-5, reads GAGVSQSPSNKVTEKGKDVELRCDPISGHTALYWYRQSLGQGLEFLIYFQGNSAPDKSGLPSDRFSAERTGGSVSTLTIQRTQQEDSAVYLCASSLLAGANQETQYFGPGTRLLVL.

The chain employs TRBV2 and TRBJ2-3; 7 bases fit TRBD2. V shed 4 bases, J shed 4 bases, and the junction held 5 bases outside the gene matches. From germline, CDR1 is SNHLY and CDR2 FYNNEI. This CDR3 contains 14 residues. The CDR3 coding sequence is TGTGCCAGCAGTGTCGGACTAGGCCCAGATACGCAGTATTTT. This encodes CASSVGLGPDTQYF.

The V and J genes are TRBV4-1 and TRBJ2-3, with 8 bases that match TRBD1. V lost 3 bases, J lost 0 bases, and 5 bases stayed unmatched. The CDR3 has 16 amino acids. Germline V lookup: CDR1 MGHRA, CDR2 YSYEKL. The DNA of the CDR3 is TGCGCCAGCAGCCAGGGGGACAGGAGTAGCACAGATACGCAGTATTTT. It codes for CASSQGDRSSTDTQYF.

This clone occurred once. The chain joins TRBV11-2 to TRBJ2-5, with 8 bases fitting TRBD2. The junction had 9 bases not matched to a gene; V was cut back by 6 bases and J by 0 bases. Germline CDR1 SGHAT, CDR2 FQNNGV. CDR3 length equals 16 residues. The CDR3 DNA reads as TGTGCCAGCAGTGCCGAGGCTAGCGGGCACCAAGAGACCCAGTACTTC. Translating gives CASSAEASGHQETQYF. Using reference TRBV11-2 and TRBJ2-5 for the parts outside the CDR3, the full variable domain is EAGVAQSPRYKIIEKRQSVAFWCNPISGHATLYWYQQILGQGPKLLIQFQNNGVVDDSQLPKDRFSAERLKGVDSTLKIQPAKLEDSAVYLCASSAEASGHQETQYFGPGTRLLVL.

The genes are TRBV25-1 and TRBJ1-4; TRBD1 is a possible D gene (5 bases). Trimming shortened V by 4 bases and J by 0 bases, and 6 bases separated the two germline ends. Per germline, CDR1 MGHDK and CDR2 SYGVNS. The CDR3 consists of 14 residues. The CDR3 reads CASSATATNEKLFF. CDR3 DNA sequence: TGTGCCAGCAGTGCGACAGCAACTAATGAAAAACTGTTTTTT.

The CDR3 loop is CASGLPGTGAETQYF. Here the CDR3 DNA reads TGTGCTAGTGGTTTGCCCGGGACAGGGGCAGAGACCCAGTACTTC. This sequence joins TRBV12-5 and TRBJ2-5; 10 bases are a match to TRBD1. Germline CDR1 and CDR2: LGHNT and FRNRAP. This CDR3 region has 15 residues. V dropped 2 bases and J dropped 4; count of bases not matched to a gene: 4.

The V gene is TRBV19, the J gene TRBJ1-1; TRBD1 aligns across 9 bases. The germline gives CDR1 LNHDA, CDR2 SQIVND (reference sequence). The CDR3 is made up of 14 amino acids. With 8 bases clipped from V and 3 bases from J, the junction kept 7 bases outside the gene matches. DNA for the CDR3: TGTGCCAGTCATACAGGGGGCAGGGACACTGAAGCTTTCTTT. Amino acids: CASHTGGRDTEAFF.